This T cell receptor beta chain was sequenced for a study of T cell responses to AZD1222 COVID-19 vaccine. V shed 0 bases and J shed 10 bases, with 22 bases lying between them. CDR1 is MGHRA and CDR2 is YSYEKL in the germline V gene. The CDR3 consists of 18 residues. Sequenced by immunoSEQ multiplex PCR; TCRdb stores in-frame clones only, minus some. The table shows approximately 150,000 clones, with about 91% occurring only once. The rearrangement joins TRBV4-1 to TRBJ1-6, with D tentatively TRBD1 (6 bases). The receptor was isolated from an adult in good health. The sample consisted of peripheral blood, taken on day 0 of AZD1222 vaccination. The CDR3: CASSQEPGGPSKRSPLHF. Written as DNA, the CDR3 is TGCGCCAGCAGCCAAGAACCGGGGGGCCCTTCAAAACGGTCACCCCTCCACTTT.